Below, one T cell receptor beta chain is given with its context. Its antigen is unidentified. This CDR3 has 11 residues. Germline V lookup: CDR1 DFQATT, CDR2 SNEGSKA (reference sequence). The sample is drawn from a study of persistence of HIV-infected CD4 T cells. The immunoSEQ assay was version 4, run in survey mode. Sequenced by immunoSEQ multiplex PCR; TCRdb stores in-frame clones only, minus some. Found here are tens of thousands of clones, approximately 80% of them singletons; the top ten hold 14%. Overlapping HIV-1 Gag 15-mer peptides at about 1 ug per peptide per mL were used. Sorted nonresponding memory CD4+ T cells were CD40L-negative, CD69-negative, CD45RO-high.

The clonotype originates from an adult man with HIV who was CMV-seropositive. The source was CD4+ T cells sorted from PBMCs after roughly 18-hour stimulation, collected from a patient who received antiretroviral therapy. J is TRBJ1-1 and V is TRBV20-1; maybe TRBD1 (6 bases). For the CDR3, the DNA is TGCAGCGCACTTCAGGGGCGTGAAGCTTTCTTT. Its protein is CSALQGREAFF.